These 8 T cell receptor beta chains originate from one sample sequenced in a study of shared clonotypes between healthy human individuals. This table comes from immunoSEQ multiplex PCR, and its TCRdb copy is limited to in-frame clones, with some not included. The sample has millions of clones, approximately 95% seen once. Specimen: naive CD4+ T cells sorted from blood. Described subset: CD45RA+ positively selected. All receptors come from a young man in good health.

In the case of this clone: Other DNA sequences in the same sample also yield this CDR3. This chain links TRBV4-1 with TRBJ1-5; D is unclear. CDR1 is MGHRA and CDR2 is YSYEKL in the germline V gene. CDR3 size: 15 residues. The V end was cut by 1 base, the J end by 0 bases, with 7 bases between. CDR3 loop: CASSQGGNSNQPQHF. As DNA, the CDR3 is TGCGCCAGCAGCCAAGGGGGTAATAGCAATCAGCCCCAGCATTTT.

V and J are TRBV7-9 and TRBJ2-5; 7 bases line up with TRBD2. The CDR3 is 14 amino acids. The germline gives CDR1 SEHNR, CDR2 FQNEAQ (reference sequence). The junction had 4 bases not matched to a gene; V was cut back by 4 bases and J by 2 bases. CDR3 coding DNA: TGTGCCAGCAGCTGGACTAGGGCACAAGAGACCCAGTACTTC. Its protein product is CASSWTRAQETQYF.

This rearrangement joins TRBV14 to TRBJ1-2; D not certain. Germline assignment: CDR1 SGHDN and CDR2 FVKESK. The CDR3 consists of 15 residues. Trimming left V 3 bases short and J 0 bases short, with 11 bases between. CDR3 amino acids: CASSHEGLANYGYTF. For the CDR3, the DNA is TGTGCCAGCAGCCACGAGGGCCTAGCTAACTATGGCTACACCTTC.

V and J are TRBV5-1 and TRBJ1-2, with unresolved D. This CDR3 has 14 residues. The germline V gene has CDR1 SGHRS and CDR2 YFSETQ. V lost 2 bases to trimming and J lost 1 base, with 9 bases between them. In DNA, the CDR3 is TGCGCCAGCAGCTTAAGGGATGTTAACTATGGCTACACCTTC. As protein: CASSLRDVNYGYTF.

CDR3 nucleotides: TGTGCCAGCAGCTTAGGTCAGGGGCTTAGAGGGGATGAGCAGTTCTTC. Translated: CASSLGQGLRGDEQFF. The gene calls are TRBV7-9 and TRBJ2-1, with a weak D call TRBD1 (6 bases). Trimming cost V 1 base and J 8 bases, with 18 bases left between them. This CDR3 contains 16 residues. The germline V gene has CDR1 SEHNR and CDR2 FQNEAQ (reference sequence).

V gene TRBV5-6 combines with J gene TRBJ2-5, with TRBD2 identical over 11 bases. V lost 4 bases, J lost 2 bases, and 7 bases stayed unmatched. The V gene's germline CDR1 is SGHDT and CDR2 YYEEEE. CDR3 size: 16 residues. Here the CDR3 reads CASSRILAGVQETQYF. The CDR3 nucleotides read TGTGCCAGCAGCCGGATACTAGCGGGAGTGCAAGAGACCCAGTACTTC.

CDR3 loop: CASSPMGDQPQHF. The CDR3, as DNA: TGTGCCAGCTCACCAATGGGGGATCAGCCCCAGCATTTT. The chain has TRBV18 and TRBJ1-5, with D possibly TRBD1 on 5 matching bases. Trimming removed 2 bases at V and 5 bases at J, with 7 bases between. The CDR3 loop spans 13 amino acids. CDR1 is KGHSH and CDR2 is LQKENI in the germline V gene.

This chain links TRBV2 with TRBJ2-1, with D perhaps TRBD2 (6 bases). Germline values: CDR1 SNHLY, CDR2 FYNNEI. V was shortened by 2 bases and J by 9 bases, with 17 bases between the two germline ends. The CDR3 runs 15 residues. This CDR3 is CASSERLGRGSEQFF. The CDR3 coding sequence is TGTGCCAGCAGTGAACGTCTCGGGAGAGGGAGTGAGCAGTTCTTC. Variable domain in full (rest from reference TRBV2 and TRBJ2-1): EPEVTQTPSHQVTQMGQEVILRCVPISNHLYFYWYRQILGQKVEFLVSFYNNEISEKSEIFDDQFSVERPDGSNFTLKIRSTKLEDSAMYFCASSERLGRGSEQFFGPGTRLTVL.